This TCR beta chain was recorded in a study of siplizumab effects on memory and regulatory T cells. Libraries were prepared by immunoSEQ multiplex PCR; TCRdb keeps only in-frame clonotypes and omits some of them. The sample has 65,000 to 85,000 clones; 93% are singletons. This clone was found once. V was shortened by 0 bases and J by 5 bases, with 8 bases between the two germline ends. Looked up from germline, CDR1 is LNHNV and CDR2 is YYDKDF (reference sequence). This CDR3 comprises 14 residues. The rearrangement uses TRBV15 and TRBJ1-5; D not certain. The receptor's source is a human donor in good health. The sample was CD8+ T cells sorted from blood. CDR3 DNA sequence: TGTGCCACCAGCAGAGAGGCCCAGGATCAGCCCCAGCATTTT. It codes for CATSREAQDQPQHF. Full variable domain (rest looked up from reference TRBV15 and TRBJ1-5): DAMVIQNPRYQVTQFGKPVTLSCSQTLNHNVMYWYQQKSSQAPKLLFHYYDKDFNNEADTPDNFQSRRPNTSFCFLDIRSPGLGDTAMYLCATSREAQDQPQHFGDGTRLSIL.